This T cell receptor beta chain was recovered during a study of blood T cell repertoires in COVID-19. The CDR3 is 12 residues long. CDR1 and CDR2 from the germline V gene are WSHSY and SAAADI. With 7 bases removed from V and 4 bases from J, the gap between germline ends came to 10 bases. Original analysis: Amplifying reference gene primers gave estimates of nucleated cell counts. The repertoire was sequenced with immunoSEQ multiplex PCR; TCRdb's copy has only in-frame clones and lacks some. V, J and clone size are taken as reported in that table, and D and trimming were inferred from the DNA itself. This repertoire shows approximately 290,000 clones, roughly 91% found once; its top ten account for 11%. The Seattle patients joined while their infection was active and were tracked longitudinally afterward.

Sequenced: peripheral blood. The sequence came from a woman in her twenties or thirties with COVID-19, enrolled during active disease. The V call is TRBV10-2, the J call TRBJ1-1, with D unresolved. CDR3 region: CASNRAGTEAFF. CDR3 in DNA: TGCGCCAGCAATCGTGCGGGCACTGAAGCTTTCTTT.